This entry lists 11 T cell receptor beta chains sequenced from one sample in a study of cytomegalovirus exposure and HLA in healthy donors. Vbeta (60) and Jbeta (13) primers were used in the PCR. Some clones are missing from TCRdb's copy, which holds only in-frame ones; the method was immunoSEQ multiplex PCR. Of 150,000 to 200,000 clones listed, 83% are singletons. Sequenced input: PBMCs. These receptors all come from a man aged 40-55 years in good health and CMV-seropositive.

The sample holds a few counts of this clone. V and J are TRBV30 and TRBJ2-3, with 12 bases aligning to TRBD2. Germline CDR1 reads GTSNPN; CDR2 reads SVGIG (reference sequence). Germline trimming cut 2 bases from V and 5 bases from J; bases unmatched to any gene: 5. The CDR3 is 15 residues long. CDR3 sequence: CAWSLTSGRGDTQYF. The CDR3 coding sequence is TGTGCCTGGAGTTTGACTAGCGGGAGAGGAGATACGCAGTATTTT.

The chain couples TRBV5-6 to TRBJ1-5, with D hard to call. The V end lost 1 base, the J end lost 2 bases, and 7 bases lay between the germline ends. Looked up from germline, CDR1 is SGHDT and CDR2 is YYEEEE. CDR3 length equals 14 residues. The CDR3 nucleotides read TGTGCCAGCAGCTTGTATCCAGGCAATCAGCCCCAGCATTTT. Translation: CASSLYPGNQPQHF.

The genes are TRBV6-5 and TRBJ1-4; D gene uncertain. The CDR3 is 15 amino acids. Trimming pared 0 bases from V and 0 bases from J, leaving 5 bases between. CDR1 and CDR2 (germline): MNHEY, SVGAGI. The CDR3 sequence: CASSYSQATNEKLFF. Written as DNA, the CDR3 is TGTGCCAGCAGTTACTCCCAGGCAACTAATGAAAAACTGTTTTTT.

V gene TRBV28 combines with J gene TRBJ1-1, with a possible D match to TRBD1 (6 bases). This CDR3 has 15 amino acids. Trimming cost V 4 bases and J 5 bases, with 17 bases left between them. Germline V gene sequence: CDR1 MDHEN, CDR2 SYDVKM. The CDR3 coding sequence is TGTGCCAGCAGTTCTCTTACCTTACAGGGTACTGAAGCTTTCTTT. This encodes CASSSLTLQGTEAFF.

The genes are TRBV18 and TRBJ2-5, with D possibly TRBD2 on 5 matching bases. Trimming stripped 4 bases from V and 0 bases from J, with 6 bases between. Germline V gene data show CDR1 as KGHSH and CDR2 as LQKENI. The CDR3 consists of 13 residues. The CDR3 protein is CASSQRYQETQYF. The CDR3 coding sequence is TGTGCCAGCTCACAGCGGTACCAAGAGACCCAGTACTTC.

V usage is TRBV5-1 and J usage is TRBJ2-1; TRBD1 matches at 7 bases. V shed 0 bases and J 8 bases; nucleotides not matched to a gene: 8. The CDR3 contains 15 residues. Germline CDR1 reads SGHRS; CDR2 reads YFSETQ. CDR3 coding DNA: TGCGCCAGCAGCTTGGGGATGCAGGGGGTCGATGAGCAGTTCTTC. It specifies CASSLGMQGVDEQFF.

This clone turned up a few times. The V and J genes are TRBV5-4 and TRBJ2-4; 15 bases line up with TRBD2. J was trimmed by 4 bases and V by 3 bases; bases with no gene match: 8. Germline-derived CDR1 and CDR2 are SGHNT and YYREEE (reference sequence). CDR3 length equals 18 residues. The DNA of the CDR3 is TGTGCCAGCAGCTCCGGAGGACTAGCGGGAGGGCGTAAAAACATTCAGTACTTC. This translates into CASSSGGLAGGRKNIQYF.

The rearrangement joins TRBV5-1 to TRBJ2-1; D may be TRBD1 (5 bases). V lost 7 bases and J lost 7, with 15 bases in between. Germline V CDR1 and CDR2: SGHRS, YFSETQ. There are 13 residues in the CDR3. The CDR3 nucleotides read TGCGCCAGCCTCGTGGATGGGGCAAATGAGCAGTTCTTC. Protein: CASLVDGANEQFF. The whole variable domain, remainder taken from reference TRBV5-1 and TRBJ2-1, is KAGVTQTPRYLIKTRGQQVTLSCSPISGHRSVSWYQQTPGQGLQFLFEYFSETQRNKGNFPGRFSGRQFSNSRSEMNVSTLELGDSALYLCASLVDGANEQFFGPGTRLTVL.

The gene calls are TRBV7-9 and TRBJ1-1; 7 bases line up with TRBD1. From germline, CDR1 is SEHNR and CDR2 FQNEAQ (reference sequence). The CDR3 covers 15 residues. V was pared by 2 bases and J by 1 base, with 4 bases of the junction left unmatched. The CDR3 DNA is TGTGCCAGCAGCTTAAGTCAGGGGGGGAACACTGAAGCTTTCTTT. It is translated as CASSLSQGGNTEAFF.

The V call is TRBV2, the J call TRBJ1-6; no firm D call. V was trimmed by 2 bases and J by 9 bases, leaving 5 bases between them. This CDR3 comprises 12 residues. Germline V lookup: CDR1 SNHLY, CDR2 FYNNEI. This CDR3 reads CASSERVSPLHF. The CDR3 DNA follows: TGTGCCAGCAGTGAACGGGTTTCACCCCTCCACTTT.

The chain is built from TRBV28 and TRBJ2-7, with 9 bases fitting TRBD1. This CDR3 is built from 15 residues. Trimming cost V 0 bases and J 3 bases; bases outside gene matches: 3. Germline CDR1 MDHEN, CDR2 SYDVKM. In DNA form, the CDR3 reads TGTGCCAGCAGTTTATGGACAGGGGGAGTCTACGAGCAGTACTTC. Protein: CASSLWTGGVYEQYF.